Listed below are T cell receptor beta chains from one sample, sequenced in a study of blood T cell repertoires in COVID-19. The protocol was immunoSEQ multiplex PCR, while the TCRdb copy is restricted to in-frame clones and leaves out a portion. This sample has around 700,000 clones, with approximately 90% found just once. Sequenced: peripheral blood. These TCRs come from a young woman with acute or convalescent COVID-19. The CDR3 runs from the conserved cysteine through the conserved F or W. A D gene is named only where the DNA matches it firmly. Size tells how often a clone was seen (once, few, many) or the class of an expanded clone, and some rows leave it out.

NA	TRBV4-1	NA	TRBJ2-7	TGCGCCAGCAGCCACGGTGGAGGGCTGGGGCTCGTCTCCTACGAGCAGTACTTC	CASSHGGGLGLVSYEQYF
NA	TRBV4-2	NA	TRBJ1-2	TGTGCCAGCAGCCAAGCCAGGGATGGCTACACCTTC	CASSQARDGYTF
once	TRBV12-3/TRBV12-4	NA	TRBJ1-2	TGTGCCAGCAGTTTCATCGGTGGCTACACCTTC	CASSFIGGYTF
once	TRBV7-9	NA	TRBJ1-2	TGTGCCAGCAGTATTACAGGCGGCGAGAGCTACACCTTC	CASSITGGESYTF
once	TRBV7-8	TRBD1	TRBJ2-7	TGTGCCAGCAGCGGCCCTGGACAGGGGGGCCATTACGAGCAGTACTTC	CASSGPGQGGHYEQYF
few	TRBV19	NA	TRBJ1-1	TGTGCCAGTAGTAATTACAGGGATTTTGGTGAAGCTTTCTTT	CASSNYRDFGEAFF
NA	TRBV5-6	NA	TRBJ2-3	TGTGCCAGCAGGGTGACGGAGCGAGATACGCAGTATTTT	CASRVTERDTQYF
NA	TRBV6-5	NA	TRBJ2-1	TGTGCCAGCAGTCTAGACCGAGACAGTTACAATGAGCAGTTCTTC	CASSLDRDSYNEQFF
few	TRBV29-1	TRBD1	TRBJ1-2	TGCAGCGTCTCCCGGGACAGGGGTAATGGCTACACCTTC	CSVSRDRGNGYTF
NA	TRBV19	TRBD1	TRBJ1-1	TGTGCCAGTAACGGACAGGGGAGCACGAACACTGAAGCTTTCTTT	CASNGQGSTNTEAFF
NA	TRBV18	TRBD1	TRBJ1-2	TGTGCCAGCTCATCCGGACAGGCTATATGGGCTAACTATGGCTACACCTTC	CASSSGQAIWANYGYTF
NA	TRBV4-3	TRBD2	TRBJ2-1	TGCGCCAGCAGCCAACGTCCGGCGGGGGGGCCACGCTCCTACAATGAGCAGTTCTTC	CASSQRPAGGPRSYNEQFF
NA	TRBV24-1	TRBD2	TRBJ2-7	TGTGCCACCTCCCGGACTAGCGGGGGAATACTCGAGCAGTACTTC	CATSRTSGGILEQYF
NA	TRBV27	TRBD1	TRBJ1-5	TGTGCCAGCAGTTTATCTCGGGCAGGGGGCGCAGGTAATCAGCCCCAGCATTTT	CASSLSRAGGAGNQPQHF
NA	TRBV29-1	TRBD1	TRBJ1-1	TGCAGCGGTACTTCCGGGACAGGGGGTTATGAAGCTTTCTTT	CSGTSGTGGYEAFF
NA	TRBV18	TRBD2	TRBJ2-3	TGTGCCAGCTCACCACCGAGGGGAGGGTTTGCAGATACGCAGTATTTT	CASSPPRGGFADTQYF
NA	TRBV6-6	NA	TRBJ2-2	TGTGCCAGCAGTTACGTGGGGGGTGGTACCGGGGAGCTGTTTTTT	CASSYVGGGTGELFF
NA	TRBV25-1	NA	TRBJ2-5	TGTGCCAGCGGGCAGGTACAAGAGACCCAGTACTTC	CASGQVQETQYF
NA	TRBV6-6	TRBD1	TRBJ2-7	TGTGCCAGCCTCGGGACAGCGGTCTCCTACGAGCAGTACTTC	CASLGTAVSYEQYF
NA	TRBV12-2	NA	TRBJ1-1	TGTGCAAGTCGCCACCGAGGGACAGGTATGAACACTGAAGCTTTCTTT	CASRHRGTGMNTEAFF
once	TRBV30	NA	TRBJ1-1	TGTGCCTGGAGACAAAACGACCTGGGGGCCAACACTGAAGCTTTCTTT	CAWRQNDLGANTEAFF
NA	TRBV19	NA	TRBJ1-1	TGTGCCAGTAGTATCGGCACCATCGGGGGAATGAACACTGAAGCTTTCTTT	CASSIGTIGGMNTEAFF
NA	TRBV11-2	TRBD2	TRBJ2-7	TGTGCCAGCAGCTATGGGGAGGGGAGGGGAGAGCAGTACTTC	CASSYGEGRGEQYF
once	TRBV9	TRBD1	TRBJ1-2	TGTGCCAGCAGCCGCGAGGACCGGGACAGGGGGTTCTATGGCTACACCTTC	CASSREDRDRGFYGYTF
NA	TRBV5-1	NA	TRBJ2-5	TGCGCCAGCAGGAGGGTGGGCCCCCTCCAAGAGACCCAGTACTTC	CASRRVGPLQETQYF
NA	TRBV27	TRBD1	TRBJ1-2	TGTGCCAGCAGTTCGAAGGGGACAGTCCACATAGAGGGATTACATGGCTACACCTTC	CASSSKGTVHIEGLHGYTF
NA	TRBV5-1	TRBD1	TRBJ1-1	TGCGCCAGCAGCCCAGGGACAGGGATCACTGAAGCTTTCTTT	CASSPGTGITEAFF
NA	TRBV19	NA	TRBJ2-3	TGTGCCAGTAGCCAGAGACTGGTTACATATACGCAGTATTTT	CASSQRLVTYTQYF
once	TRBV3-1/TRBV3-2	TRBD2	TRBJ2-5	TGTGCCAGCAGCACACTAGCGGGGGCGGGGGAGACCCAGTACTTC	CASSTLAGAGETQYF
NA	TRBV7-2	NA	TRBJ2-1	TGTGCCAGCAGCTTGGCAGGCGTCTCCTACAATGAGCAGTTCTTC	CASSLAGVSYNEQFF
NA	TRBV7-2	TRBD2	TRBJ2-7	TGTGCCAGCAGCTTAGAGGCGGGGGTCGAGCAGTACTTC	CASSLEAGVEQYF
NA	TRBV9	NA	TRBJ1-2	TGTGCCAGCAGCGTAGCTTCGGAGGGGTATGGCTACACCTTC	CASSVASEGYGYTF
NA	TRBV5-1	NA	TRBJ1-6	TGCGCCAGCAGCTTGGCCCCAGATAATTCACCCCTCCACTTT	CASSLAPDNSPLHF
NA	TRBV2	TRBD1	TRBJ1-2	TGTGCCACCGCGACAGGGGGCGATGGCTACACCTTC	CATATGGDGYTF
NA	TRBV30	NA	TRBJ1-1	TGTGCCTGGAGTCAGGGGAACACTGAAGCTTTCTTT	CAWSQGNTEAFF
NA	TRBV29-1	TRBD1	TRBJ2-6	TGCAGCGTTGATGAATGGGGTTCAGGGGGCGGAGGTGGGGCCAACGTCCTGACTTTC	CSVDEWGSGGGGGANVLTF
NA	TRBV9	NA	TRBJ1-1	TGTGCCAGCAGTCAAAGCAGGGGAATGAACACTGAAGCTTTCTTT	CASSQSRGMNTEAFF
NA	TRBV6-4	NA	TRBJ2-7	TGTGCCAGCAGTGACCCATTGCGGGCCTACGAGCAGTACTTC	CASSDPLRAYEQYF
NA	TRBV20-1	NA	TRBJ1-3	TGCAGTGCTAGTCCCGGGAACTCTGGAAACACCATATATTTT	CSASPGNSGNTIYF
NA	TRBV30	NA	TRBJ2-4	TGTGCCTGGAGTGGAAGGGGTTTAGGACTAAAATTGGCCAAAAACATTCAGTACTTC	CAWSGRGLGLKLAKNIQYF
NA	TRBV2	NA	TRBJ2-2	TGTGCCAGCAGTGAAAGGACTAACACCGGGGAGCTGTTTTTT	CASSERTNTGELFF
NA	TRBV4-2	TRBD1	TRBJ1-4	TGTGCCAGCAGCCATCGGCCACAGGGGGCGGGTATAACTAATGAAAAACTGTTTTTT	CASSHRPQGAGITNEKLFF
NA	TRBV12-5	NA	TRBJ1-6	TGTGCTAGTGGTTTCTGGGATGGGAGTTCACCCCTCCACTTT	CASGFWDGSSPLHF
NA	TRBV4-2	TRBD1	TRBJ1-3	TGTGCCAGCAGCCAAGATCGGGCAGGGGGCCTCTCTGGAAACACCATATATTTT	CASSQDRAGGLSGNTIYF
NA	TRBV7-9	NA	TRBJ1-5	TGTGCCAGCAGCCCAGTCGCAGGCAATCAGCCCCAGCATTTT	CASSPVAGNQPQHF
NA	TRBV2	TRBD1	TRBJ1-1	TGTGCCAGCAGGACGGACGGACAGGGTTCTGAAGCTTTCTTT	CASRTDGQGSEAFF
NA	TRBV7-2	TRBD1	TRBJ1-1	TGTGCCAGCAGCCAGGGGGCGACAGGGCGGCCTGAAGCTTTCTTT	CASSQGATGRPEAFF
NA	TRBV6-4	NA	TRBJ2-3	TGTGCCAGCAGTGACGGGGCGGGGCAGGATACGCAGTATTTT	CASSDGAGQDTQYF
NA	TRBV6-6	TRBD1	TRBJ1-6	TGTGCCAGCAGTTACGCACAGGGGGAAAATTCACCCCTCCACTTT	CASSYAQGENSPLHF
NA	TRBV11-2	TRBD1	TRBJ2-2	TGTGCCAGCAGCACGCACAGGGGGCGCGGGGAGCTGTTTTTT	CASSTHRGRGELFF
NA	TRBV7-3	TRBD1	TRBJ1-2	TGTGCCAGCAGCCTGGGACAGCGACTCTATGGCTACACCTTC	CASSLGQRLYGYTF
NA	TRBV9	TRBD1	TRBJ1-1	TGTGCCAGCAGCTTCCGGGACAGGGGGGACACTGAAGCTTTCTTT	CASSFRDRGDTEAFF